This section outlines one T cell receptor (beta chain) sequence together with its context. This specimen comes from a study of early T cells in non-severe SARS-CoV-2 infection. Study details: Chains stayed unpaired after sequencing of bulk RNA from unsorted whole blood.

Germline V gene sequence: CDR1 DFQATT, CDR2 SNEGSKA (reference sequence). CDR3 size: 10 residues. Trimming removed 6 bases from V and 6 bases from J, with 7 bases in between. One entry per CDR3 protein results from TCRdb running MiXCR on the 5' RACE reads. Among 50,000 to 65,000 distinct CDR3 sequences listed, roughly 12% were seen once. The chain employs TRBV20-1 and TRBJ2-3; no definite D call. The receptor's source is an adult who was a healthcare worker with PCR-confirmed SARS-CoV-2 infection or an uninfected control (not recorded which). The material was whole blood, obtained at baseline. CDR3 residues: CSAGEDTQYF. DNA for the CDR3: TGCAGTGCGGGCGAGGATACGCAGTATTTT.